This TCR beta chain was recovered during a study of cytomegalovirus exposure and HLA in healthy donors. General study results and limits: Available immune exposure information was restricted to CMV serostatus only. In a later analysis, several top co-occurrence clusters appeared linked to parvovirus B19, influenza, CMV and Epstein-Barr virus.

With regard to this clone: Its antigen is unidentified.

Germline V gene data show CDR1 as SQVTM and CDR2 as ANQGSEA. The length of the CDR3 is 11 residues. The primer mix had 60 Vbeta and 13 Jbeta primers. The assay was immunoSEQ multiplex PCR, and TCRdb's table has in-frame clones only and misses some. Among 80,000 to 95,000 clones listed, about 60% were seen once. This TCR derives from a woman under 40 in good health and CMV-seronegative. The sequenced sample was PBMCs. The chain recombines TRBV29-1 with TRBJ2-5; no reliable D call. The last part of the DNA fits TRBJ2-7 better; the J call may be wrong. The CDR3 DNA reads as TGCAGCGTTTCGGTGAACTACGAGCAGTACTTC. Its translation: CSVSVNYEQYF.